The present TCR beta chain was sequenced within a study of T cells in localized non-small cell lung cancer. This clone has a single count. TCRdb's copy holds only in-frame clones and misses some; the assay was immunoSEQ multiplex PCR. The sample yields tens of thousands of clones, about nine tenths seen once. The TCR originated in a man between 40 and 70 years old with stage I lung adenocarcinoma. The sample here was peripheral blood, taken before any cancer treatment.

The CDR3 loop reads CASSFRVTDTQYF. For the CDR3, the DNA is TGTGCCAGCAGCTTCCGCGTCACAGATACGCAGTATTTT. The V and J genes are TRBV7-9 and TRBJ2-3; D unresolved. Germline loops: CDR1 SEHNR, CDR2 FQNEAQ (reference sequence). V lost 3 bases and J 2 bases, leaving 6 bases between the germline ends. There are 13 residues in the CDR3.